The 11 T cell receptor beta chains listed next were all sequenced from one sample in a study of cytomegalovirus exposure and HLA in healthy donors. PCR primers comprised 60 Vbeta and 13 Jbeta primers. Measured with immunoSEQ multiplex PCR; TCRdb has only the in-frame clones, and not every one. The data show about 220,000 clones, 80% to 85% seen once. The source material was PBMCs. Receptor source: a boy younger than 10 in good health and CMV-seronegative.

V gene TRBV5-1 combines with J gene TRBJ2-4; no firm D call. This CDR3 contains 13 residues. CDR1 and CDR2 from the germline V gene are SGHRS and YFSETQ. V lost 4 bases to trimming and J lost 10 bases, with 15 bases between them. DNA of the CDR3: TGCGCCAGCAGCCCAGAGGCATCTACTATTCAGTACTTC. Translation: CASSPEASTIQYF.

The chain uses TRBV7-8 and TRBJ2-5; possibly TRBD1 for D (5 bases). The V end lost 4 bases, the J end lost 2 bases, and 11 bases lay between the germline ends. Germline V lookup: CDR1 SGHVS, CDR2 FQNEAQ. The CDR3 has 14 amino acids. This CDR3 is CASSSVGLQETQYF. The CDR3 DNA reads TGTGCCAGCAGCTCAGTGGGGCTACAAGAGACCCAGTACTTC.

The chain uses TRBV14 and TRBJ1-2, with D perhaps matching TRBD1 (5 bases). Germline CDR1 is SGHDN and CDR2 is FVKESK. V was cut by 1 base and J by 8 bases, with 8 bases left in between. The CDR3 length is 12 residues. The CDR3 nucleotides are TGTGCCAGCAGCCAAGGCCACAGGGGCTACACCTTC. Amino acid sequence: CASSQGHRGYTF. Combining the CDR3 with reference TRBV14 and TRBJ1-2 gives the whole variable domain EAGVTQFPSHSVIEKGQTVTLRCDPISGHDNLYWYRRVMGKEIKFLLHFVKESKQDESGMPNNRFLAERTGGTYSTLKVQPAELEDSGVYFCASSQGHRGYTFGSGTRLTVV.

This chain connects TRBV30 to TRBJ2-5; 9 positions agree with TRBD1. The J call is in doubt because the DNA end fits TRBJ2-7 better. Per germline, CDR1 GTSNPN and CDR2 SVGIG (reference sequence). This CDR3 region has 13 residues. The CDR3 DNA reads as TGTGCCTGCAGCGGGACAGGGTACTACGAGCAGTACTTC. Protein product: CACSGTGYYEQYF.

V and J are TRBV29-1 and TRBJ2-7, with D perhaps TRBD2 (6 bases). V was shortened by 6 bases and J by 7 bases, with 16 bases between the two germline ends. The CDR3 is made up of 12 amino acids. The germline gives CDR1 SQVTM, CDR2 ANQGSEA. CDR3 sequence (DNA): TGCAGCGTCATATCCGAACGGGGGGAGCAGTACTTC. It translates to CSVISERGEQYF.

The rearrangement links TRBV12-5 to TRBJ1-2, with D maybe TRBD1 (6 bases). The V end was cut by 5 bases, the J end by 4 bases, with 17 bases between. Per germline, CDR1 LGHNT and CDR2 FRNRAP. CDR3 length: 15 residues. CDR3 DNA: TGTGCTAGTGGTCCAGATGGGACAAGAAGCTATGGCTACACCTTC. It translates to CASGPDGTRSYGYTF.

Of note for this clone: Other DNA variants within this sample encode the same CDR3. Here the CDR3 reads CASSFGTGGSGYTF. The CDR3 nucleotides are TGTGCCAGCAGCTTCGGGACAGGGGGCTCTGGCTACACCTTC. This sequence joins TRBV5-6 and TRBJ1-2; the match to TRBD1 covers 12 bases. V shed 2 bases and J 7 bases; nucleotides not matched to a gene: 3. Germline V CDR1 and CDR2: SGHDT, YYEEEE. The CDR3 sequence is 14 residues long. Using reference TRBV5-6 and TRBJ1-2 for the parts outside the CDR3, the full variable domain is DAGVTQSPTHLIKTRGQQVTLRCSPKSGHDTVSWYQQALGQGPQFIFQYYEEEERQRGNFPDRFSGHQFPNYSSELNVNALLLGDSALYLCASSFGTGGSGYTFGSGTRLTVV.

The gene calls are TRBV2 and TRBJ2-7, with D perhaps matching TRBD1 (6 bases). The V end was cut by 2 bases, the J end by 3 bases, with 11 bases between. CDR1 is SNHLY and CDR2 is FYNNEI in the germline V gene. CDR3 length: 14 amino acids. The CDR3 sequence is CASSESGHFYEQYF. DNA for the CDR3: TGTGCCAGCAGTGAATCGGGACATTTCTACGAGCAGTACTTC.

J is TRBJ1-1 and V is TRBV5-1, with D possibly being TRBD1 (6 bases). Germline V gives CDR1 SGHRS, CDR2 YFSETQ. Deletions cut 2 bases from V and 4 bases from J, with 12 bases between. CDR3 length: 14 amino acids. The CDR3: CASSLGGATTEAFF. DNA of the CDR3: TGCGCCAGCAGCTTAGGGGGGGCGACCACTGAAGCTTTCTTT.

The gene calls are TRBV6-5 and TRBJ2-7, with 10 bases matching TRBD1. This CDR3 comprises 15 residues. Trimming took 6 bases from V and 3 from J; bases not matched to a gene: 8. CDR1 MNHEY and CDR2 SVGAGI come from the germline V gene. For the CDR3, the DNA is TGTGCCAGCAGACAAAGACAGGGGGCGAACTACGAGCAGTACTTC. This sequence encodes CASRQRQGANYEQYF.

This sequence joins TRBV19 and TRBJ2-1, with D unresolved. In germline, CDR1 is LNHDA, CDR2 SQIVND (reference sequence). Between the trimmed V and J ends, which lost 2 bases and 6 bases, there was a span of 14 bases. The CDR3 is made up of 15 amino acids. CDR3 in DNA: TGTGCCAGTAGTATAAACGGTTTTGGTATCAATGAGCAGTTCTTC. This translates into CASSINGFGINEQFF.